This entry features one T cell receptor (beta chain) sequence. Antigen specificity is unknown. Germline V gene lookup returns CDR1 MNHEY and CDR2 SVGAGI. Trimming stripped 4 bases from V and 7 bases from J, with 10 bases between. This CDR3 region has 12 residues. TCRdb's copy holds only in-frame clones and misses some; the assay was immunoSEQ multiplex PCR. The table includes about 140,000 clones, approximately 89% detected once. This entry belongs to a study of T cell responses to AZD1222 COVID-19 vaccine. Study-level information: Pooled together were second doses at about 4 or about 12 weeks.

General study results and limits: A rise in Spike-specific TCR breadth and depth followed two AZD1222 doses. The sample set comprised mostly white British donors with more females, and clonal diversity was possibly underestimated. Nearly half of spike-specific TCRs reportedly go after variant regions that carry no mutations.

V gene TRBV6-5 combines with J gene TRBJ1-1; a weak D match, TRBD1 (5 bases). This TCR was recovered from an adult in good health. Sequences were derived from peripheral blood, sampled on day 0 of AZD1222 vaccination. This chain's CDR3 is CASSSPTDEAFF. The CDR3 nucleotides read TGTGCCAGCAGTTCCCCGACAGATGAAGCTTTCTTT.